The clone carrying this T cell receptor (beta chain) was counted once. The antigen is undetermined. These data come from a study of a mutant IDH1 vaccine in newly diagnosed glioma. Study-level background: Patients received vaccination from 4-6 weeks after radiotherapy alone, or with temozolomide cycles.

The data were produced by immunoSEQ multiplex PCR, yet TCRdb's version contains in-frame clones alone and is incomplete. The data hold some 27,000 clones, with approximately 80% observed a single time. The germline V gene has CDR1 SGDLS and CDR2 YYNGEE. This CDR3 comprises 17 residues. Between the trimmed V and J ends, which lost 0 bases and 4 bases, there was a span of 19 bases. Time point in this sample: week 5, during vaccination. Every single dose of the vaccine, 300 ug of mutant IDH1 20-mer peptide, came with topical imiquimod. Source: PBMCs, taken from a glioma patient whose treatment included an IDH1 peptide vaccine. The TCR was taken from a man aged 35 to 55 with glioma. The V call is TRBV9, the J call TRBJ1-2; D is possibly TRBD1 (6 bases). The CDR3 bases are TGTGCCAGCAGCGTAGCCGACAGGCTCACAATGCTCTATGGCTACACCTTC. As protein: CASSVADRLTMLYGYTF.